These T cell receptor beta chains were read from a single sample in a study of blood T cells in healthy people across ages. TCRdb re-called the 5' RACE reads through MiXCR, storing one row per CDR3 protein. This table holds about 570,000 distinct CDR3 sequences, 25% to 30% found once. Sequencing was carried out using blood. The receptors derive from a woman in her seventies in good health. CDR3s leave out the opening cysteine and the closing phenylalanine or tryptophan. The D gene is left open where the match is weak.

TRBV3-1 | TRBD2 | 15 | ASRAGRASGTQETQY
TRBV5-1 | TRBD2 | 14 | ASSLDTSGHTDTQY
TRBV3-1 | NA | 10 | ASSQARVPLH
TRBV5-1 | TRBD1 | 12 | ASSRGQPNTEAF
TRBV6-1 | NA | 13 | ASSEAWPHTYEQY
TRBV6-2/TRBV6-3 | TRBD1 | 15 | ASSYSKVRQGLDGYT
TRBV20-1 | TRBD1 | 11 | SARGGQAYEQY
TRBV5-1 | TRBD2 | 13 | ASSLSSGPDNEQF
TRBV11-2 | TRBD1 | 12 | ASSDRTGDDEQF
TRBV4-3 | NA | 13 | ASSQEWGDTGELF
TRBV7-2 | NA | 12 | ASSPAGGVVEQY
TRBV21-1 | NA | 10 | ASSRMSNEQY
TRBV20-1 | NA | 11 | SVQTQGKNIQY
TRBV6-2/TRBV6-3 | NA | 12 | ASSIPGLTGELF
TRBV21-1 | NA | 15 | ASSNLRAPYSNQPQH
TRBV29-1 | NA | 11 | SGSYRVDTEAF
TRBV5-1 | TRBD1 | 12 | ASSPGQGEETQY
TRBV10-3 | NA | 14 | AISDTGRVSSYEQY
TRBV7-9 | TRBD1 | 14 | ASSLPSGTVGNTIY
TRBV3-1 | NA | 13 | ASSQGGRANYGYT
TRBV4-3 | TRBD2 | 15 | ASSRGGLAGGVDTQY
TRBV11-2 | NA | 13 | ASTQWERGVGELF
TRBV20-1 | NA | 9 | SAEGRGTQY
TRBV20-1 | NA | 13 | SAREGESAEYGYN
TRBV6-2/TRBV6-3 | NA | 12 | ASSYPQVHYGYT
TRBV6-2/TRBV6-3 | NA | 12 | ASRSGQRTGEQY
TRBV12-3/TRBV12-4 | NA | 12 | ASSLTGGHYGYT
TRBV15 | NA | 12 | ATSRDRGWETQY
TRBV2 | NA | 12 | ASRGTGVTGELF
TRBV2 | NA | 11 | ASSGNRYNEQF
TRBV20-1 | TRBD1 | 11 | SARENRGETQY
TRBV5-1 | NA | 14 | ASSLGNVGDGYEQY
TRBV10-3 | NA | 11 | AISGGSQETQH
TRBV13 | NA | 15 | ASSLLYDTGLDYGYT
TRBV27 | NA | 10 | ASSLRGEKLF
TRBV5-4 | TRBD2 | 14 | ASSPSGGGTRETQY
TRBV12-3/TRBV12-4 | NA | 10 | ASTGQRTEAF
TRBV29-1 | TRBD1 | 10 | SGGTGRDTQY
TRBV4-2 | NA | 11 | ASSQELRAEAF
TRBV3-1 | NA | 12 | ASSHRSGSHEQY
TRBV4-3 | NA | 17 | ASSQDRGGHLATNEKLF
TRBV9 | TRBD1 | 15 | ASSVETGGFQTDTQY
TRBV29-1 | TRBD2 | 11 | SVDERGFETQY
TRBV20-1 | NA | 11 | SAASRTDNEQF
TRBV29-1 | NA | 12 | SVLGGASYNEQF